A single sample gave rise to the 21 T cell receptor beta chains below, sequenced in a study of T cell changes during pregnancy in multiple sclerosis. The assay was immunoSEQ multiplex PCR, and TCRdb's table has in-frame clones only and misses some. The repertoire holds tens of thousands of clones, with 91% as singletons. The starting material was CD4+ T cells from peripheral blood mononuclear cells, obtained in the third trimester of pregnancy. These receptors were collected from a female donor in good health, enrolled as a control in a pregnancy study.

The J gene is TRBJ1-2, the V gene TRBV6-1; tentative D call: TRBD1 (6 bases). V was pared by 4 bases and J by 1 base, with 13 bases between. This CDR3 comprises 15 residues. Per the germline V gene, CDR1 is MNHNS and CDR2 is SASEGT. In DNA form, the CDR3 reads TGTGCCAGCAGTGTCTCTTCACAGGGTAACTATGGCTACACCTTC. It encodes CASSVSSQGNYGYTF.

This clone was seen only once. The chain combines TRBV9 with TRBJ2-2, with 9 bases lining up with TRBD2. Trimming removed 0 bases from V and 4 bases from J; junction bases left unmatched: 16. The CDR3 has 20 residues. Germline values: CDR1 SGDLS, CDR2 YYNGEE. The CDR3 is CASSVEPLLSGGSVTGELFF. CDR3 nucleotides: TGTGCCAGCAGCGTAGAGCCCCTCCTCAGCGGGGGGTCCGTCACCGGGGAGCTGTTTTTT.

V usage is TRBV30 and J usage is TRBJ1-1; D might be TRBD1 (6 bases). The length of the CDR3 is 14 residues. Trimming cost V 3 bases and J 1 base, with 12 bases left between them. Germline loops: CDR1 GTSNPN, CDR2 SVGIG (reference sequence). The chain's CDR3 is CAWSNRAGNTEAFF. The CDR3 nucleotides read TGTGCCTGGAGCAACAGGGCGGGGAACACTGAAGCTTTCTTT.

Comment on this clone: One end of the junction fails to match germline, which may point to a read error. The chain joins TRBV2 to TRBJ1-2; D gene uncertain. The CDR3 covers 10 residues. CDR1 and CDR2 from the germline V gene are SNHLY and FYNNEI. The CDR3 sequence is CTSSSYGYTF. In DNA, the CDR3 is TGCACTAGTAGTTCCTATGGCTACACCTTC.

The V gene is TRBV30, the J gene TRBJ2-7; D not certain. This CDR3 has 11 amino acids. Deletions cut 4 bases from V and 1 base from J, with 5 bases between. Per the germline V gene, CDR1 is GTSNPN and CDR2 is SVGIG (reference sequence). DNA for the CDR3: TGTGCCTGGATGTTATCCTACGAGCAGTACTTC. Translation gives CAWMLSYEQYF.

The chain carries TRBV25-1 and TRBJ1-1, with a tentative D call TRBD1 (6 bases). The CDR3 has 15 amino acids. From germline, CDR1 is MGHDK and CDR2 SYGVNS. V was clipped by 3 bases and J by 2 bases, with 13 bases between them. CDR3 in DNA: TGTGCCAGCAGTGAGTTGACAGGTATTAACACTGAAGCTTTCTTT. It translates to CASSELTGINTEAFF.

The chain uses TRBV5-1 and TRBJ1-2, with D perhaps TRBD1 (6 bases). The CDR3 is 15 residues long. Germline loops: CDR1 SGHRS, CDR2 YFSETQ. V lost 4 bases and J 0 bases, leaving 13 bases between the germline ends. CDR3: CASSPDRLTNYGYTF. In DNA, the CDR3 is TGCGCCAGCAGCCCGGACAGACTAACTAACTATGGCTACACCTTC.

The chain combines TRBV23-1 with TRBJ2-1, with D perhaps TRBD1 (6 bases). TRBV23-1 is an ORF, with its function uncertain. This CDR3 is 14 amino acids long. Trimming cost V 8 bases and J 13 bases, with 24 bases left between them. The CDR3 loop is CASAVTGTRQEQFF. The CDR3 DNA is TGCGCCAGCGCAGTTACAGGGACGAGACAAGAACAGTTCTTC.

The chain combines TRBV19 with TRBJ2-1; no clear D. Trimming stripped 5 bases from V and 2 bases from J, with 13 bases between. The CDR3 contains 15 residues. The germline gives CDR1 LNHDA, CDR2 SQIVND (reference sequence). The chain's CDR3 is CASSRVLLTYNEQFF. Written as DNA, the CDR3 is TGTGCCAGTAGTCGGGTATTGTTAACCTACAATGAGCAGTTCTTC.

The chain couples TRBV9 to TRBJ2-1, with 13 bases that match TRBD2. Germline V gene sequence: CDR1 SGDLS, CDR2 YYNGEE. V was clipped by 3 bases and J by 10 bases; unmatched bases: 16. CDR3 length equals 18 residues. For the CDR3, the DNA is TGTGCCAGCAGCGCCCGTACTCTACTAGCGGGGGGGCGGAGAGAGCAGTTCTTC. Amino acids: CASSARTLLAGGRREQFF.

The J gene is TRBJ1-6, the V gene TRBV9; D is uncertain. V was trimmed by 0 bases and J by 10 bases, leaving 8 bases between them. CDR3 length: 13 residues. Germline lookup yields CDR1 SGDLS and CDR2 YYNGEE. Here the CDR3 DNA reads TGTGCCAGCAGCGTAGAACTCGCCTCACCCCTCCACTTT. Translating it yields CASSVELASPLHF.

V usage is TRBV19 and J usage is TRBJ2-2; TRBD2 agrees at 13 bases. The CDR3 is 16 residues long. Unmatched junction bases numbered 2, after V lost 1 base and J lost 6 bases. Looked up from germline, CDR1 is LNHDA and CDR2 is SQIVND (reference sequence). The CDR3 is CASSIGLAGGSGELFF. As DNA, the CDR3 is TGTGCCAGTAGTATAGGACTAGCGGGGGGCTCCGGGGAGCTGTTTTTT.

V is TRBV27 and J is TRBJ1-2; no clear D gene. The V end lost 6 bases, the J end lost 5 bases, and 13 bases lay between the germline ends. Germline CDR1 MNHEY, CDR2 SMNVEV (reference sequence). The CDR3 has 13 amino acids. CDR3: CASSTPGLYGYTF. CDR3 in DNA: TGTGCCAGCAGCACCCCGGGTCTTTATGGCTACACCTTC.

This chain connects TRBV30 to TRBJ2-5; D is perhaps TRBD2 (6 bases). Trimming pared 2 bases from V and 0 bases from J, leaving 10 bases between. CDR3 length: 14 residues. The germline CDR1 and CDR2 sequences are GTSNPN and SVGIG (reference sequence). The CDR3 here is CAWSHREYQETQYF. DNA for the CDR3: TGTGCCTGGAGTCATCGGGAGTACCAAGAGACCCAGTACTTC.

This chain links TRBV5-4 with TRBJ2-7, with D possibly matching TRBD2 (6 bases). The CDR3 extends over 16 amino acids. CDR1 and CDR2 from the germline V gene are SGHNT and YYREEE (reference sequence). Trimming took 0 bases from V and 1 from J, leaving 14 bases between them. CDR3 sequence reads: CASSLGGAGKSYEQYF. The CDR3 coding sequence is TGTGCCAGCAGCTTGGGAGGAGCGGGTAAATCCTACGAGCAGTACTTC.

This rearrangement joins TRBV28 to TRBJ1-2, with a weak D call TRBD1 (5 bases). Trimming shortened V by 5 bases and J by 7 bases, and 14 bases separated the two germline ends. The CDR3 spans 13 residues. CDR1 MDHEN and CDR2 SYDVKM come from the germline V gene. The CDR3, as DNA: TGTGCCAGCAGTCCGAGGACAAAGGGTGGCTACACCTTC. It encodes CASSPRTKGGYTF.

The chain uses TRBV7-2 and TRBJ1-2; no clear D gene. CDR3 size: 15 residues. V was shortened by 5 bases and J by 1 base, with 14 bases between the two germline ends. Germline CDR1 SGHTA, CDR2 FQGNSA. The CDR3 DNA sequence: TGTGCCAGCAGCCCCCATGGTAGCGGTAACTATGGCTACACCTTC. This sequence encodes CASSPHGSGNYGYTF.

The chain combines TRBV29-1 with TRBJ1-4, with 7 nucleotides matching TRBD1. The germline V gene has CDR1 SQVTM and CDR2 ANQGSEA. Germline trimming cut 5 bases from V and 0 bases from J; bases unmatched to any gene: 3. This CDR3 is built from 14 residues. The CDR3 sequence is CSVSGGTTNEKLFF. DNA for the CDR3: TGCAGCGTTTCAGGGGGAACAACTAATGAAAAACTGTTTTTT.

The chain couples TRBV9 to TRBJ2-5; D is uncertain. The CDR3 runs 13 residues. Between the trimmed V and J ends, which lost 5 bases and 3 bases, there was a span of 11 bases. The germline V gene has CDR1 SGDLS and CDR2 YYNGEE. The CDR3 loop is CASSLAQEETQYF. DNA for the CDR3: TGTGCCAGCAGTCTGGCCCAGGAAGAGACCCAGTACTTC.

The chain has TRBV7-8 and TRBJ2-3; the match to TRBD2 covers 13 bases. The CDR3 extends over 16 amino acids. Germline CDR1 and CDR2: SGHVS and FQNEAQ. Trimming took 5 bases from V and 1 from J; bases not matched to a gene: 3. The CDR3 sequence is CASSRLAGGGTDTQYF. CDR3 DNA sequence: TGTGCCAGCAGCCGACTAGCGGGGGGAGGCACAGATACGCAGTATTTT.

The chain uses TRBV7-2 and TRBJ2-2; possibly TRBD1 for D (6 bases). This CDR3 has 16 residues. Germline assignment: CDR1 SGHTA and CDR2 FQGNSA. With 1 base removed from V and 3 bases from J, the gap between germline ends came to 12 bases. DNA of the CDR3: TGTGCCAGCAGCTTAGGGGGACAAGCCTACACCGGGGAGCTGTTTTTT. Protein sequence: CASSLGGQAYTGELFF.